These 26 T cell receptor beta chains came from one sample sequenced in a study of blood T cell repertoires in COVID-19. Sequencing used immunoSEQ multiplex PCR; TCRdb keeps in-frame clones, though not all of them. The repertoire includes over 60,000 clones, approximately 86% of them detected once, and 15% to 20% sits in the top ten. The sequencing input was peripheral blood. The receptors come from a man at least 80 years old with active COVID-19.

The CDR3: CASSPVQGTNEKLFF. In DNA form, the CDR3 reads TGTGCCAGCAGCCCGGTCCAGGGGACTAATGAAAAACTGTTTTTT. This chain connects TRBV7-2 to TRBJ1-4, with D possibly TRBD1 on 6 matching bases. V was trimmed by 5 bases and J by 2 bases, leaving 12 bases between them. The CDR3 sequence is 15 residues long. Per germline, CDR1 SGHTA and CDR2 FQGNSA.

The chain uses TRBV7-6 and TRBJ2-3; the D gene is possibly TRBD1 (5 bases). Germline CDR1 reads SGHVS; CDR2 reads FNYEAQ. V lost 0 bases to trimming and J lost 5 bases, with 15 bases between them. The length of the CDR3 is 16 residues. Here the CDR3 reads CASSLARLGPGDTQYF. The CDR3 coding sequence is TGTGCCAGCAGCTTAGCGCGGTTGGGGCCCGGAGATACGCAGTATTTT.

The chain joins TRBV27 to TRBJ1-5; 9 nucleotides match TRBD1. The CDR3 spans 15 residues. Germline V gene sequence: CDR1 MNHEY, CDR2 SMNVEV (reference sequence). V lost 5 bases, J lost 3 bases, and 5 bases stayed unmatched. CDR3 sequence (DNA): TGTGCCAGCAGTCCAACAGGGGGCAACAATCAGCCCCAGCATTTT. This sequence encodes CASSPTGGNNQPQHF.

This chain joins TRBV4-2 and TRBJ1-2; D perhaps matches TRBD1 (6 bases). V lost 0 bases and J 3 bases, leaving 11 bases between the germline ends. There are 15 residues in the CDR3. From germline, CDR1 is LGHNA and CDR2 YNFKEQ. The CDR3 region is CASSQDSQGYYGYTF. As DNA, the CDR3 is TGTGCCAGCAGCCAAGATTCGCAGGGGTACTATGGCTACACCTTC.

The chain recombines TRBV9 with TRBJ2-1; D is uncertain. The germline V gene encodes CDR1 SGDLS and CDR2 YYNGEE. Trimming removed 3 bases from V and 2 bases from J, with 15 bases in between. The CDR3 spans 16 residues. CDR3 in amino acids: CASSANTALAYNEQFF. The CDR3 nucleotides read TGTGCCAGCAGCGCCAATACAGCCTTAGCCTACAATGAGCAGTTCTTC.

This chain connects TRBV3-1 (or the pseudogene TRBV3-2) to TRBJ1-1; D unclear. V was clipped by 4 bases and J by 4 bases, with 13 bases between them. Per germline, CDR1 LGHDT and CDR2 YNNKEL (reference sequence). The CDR3 sequence is 14 residues long. The CDR3 is CASSRTRYGTEAFF. DNA of the CDR3: TGTGCCAGCAGCCGAACGAGGTACGGCACTGAAGCTTTCTTT.

This sequence joins TRBV12-3 or TRBV12-4 and TRBJ1-2; D remains ambiguous. Trimming removed 3 bases from V and 5 bases from J, with 7 bases in between. The CDR3 loop spans 12 amino acids. The CDR3 nucleotides read TGTGCCAGCAGTTTCTTGCTATATGGCTACACCTTC. Protein: CASSFLLYGYTF.

The chain is built from TRBV7-8 and TRBJ2-2; 8 bases match TRBD2. The CDR3 extends over 16 amino acids. The junction had 11 bases not matched to a gene; V was cut back by 5 bases and J by 6 bases. Germline V gene lookup returns CDR1 SGHVS and CDR2 FQNEAQ. The CDR3 sequence: CASSVTGLGVPGELFF. The CDR3 DNA sequence: TGTGCCAGCAGCGTCACGGGACTAGGGGTTCCCGGGGAGCTGTTTTTT.

This clone was observed a few times. The V call is TRBV7-8, the J call TRBJ2-6; D is possibly TRBD2 (6 bases). Per germline, CDR1 SGHVS and CDR2 FQNEAQ. The CDR3 is 19 residues long. Trimming cost V 3 bases and J 1 base, with 19 bases left between them. CDR3 DNA: TGTGCCAGCAGCTTCACCTTTAGCGGTACTCTATCTGGGGCCAACGTCCTGACTTTC. Residues: CASSFTFSGTLSGANVLTF.

This chain connects TRBV5-1 to TRBJ2-1, with 9 bases lining up with TRBD2. Germline CDR1 and CDR2: SGHRS and YFSETQ. J gave up 0 bases and V 4 bases, and 5 bases lay outside the gene matches. The CDR3 consists of 16 residues. The CDR3 coding sequence is TGCGCCAGCAGCCGTAGCGGGGGAAGCTCCTACAATGAGCAGTTCTTC. Residues: CASSRSGGSSYNEQFF.

V is TRBV27 and J is TRBJ2-2; a weak D match, TRBD2 (5 bases). V dropped 3 bases and J dropped 4 bases, with 12 bases sitting between them. The length of the CDR3 is 15 residues. Germline assignment: CDR1 MNHEY and CDR2 SMNVEV (reference sequence). The CDR3 DNA is TGTGCCAGCAGTTTCGGTGCGGGTCCCACCGGGGAGCTGTTTTTT. Its translation: CASSFGAGPTGELFF.

This chain joins TRBV28 and TRBJ2-5; 14 bases are shared with TRBD2. J gave up 5 bases and V 8 bases, and 13 bases lay outside the gene matches. There are 17 residues in the CDR3. The germline gives CDR1 MDHEN, CDR2 SYDVKM. This CDR3 reads CASGAGTSGSLGETQYF. CDR3 nucleotides: TGTGCCAGCGGCGCCGGGACTAGCGGGAGTCTAGGGGAGACCCAGTACTTC.

The chain couples TRBV19 to TRBJ1-2; TRBD1 aligns across 10 bases. Germline V CDR1 and CDR2: LNHDA, SQIVND (reference sequence). With 4 bases clipped from V and 8 bases from J, the junction kept 7 bases outside the gene matches. The CDR3 has 14 residues. The CDR3 sequence: CASSTGDRGRGYTF. The CDR3 DNA is TGTGCCAGTAGTACTGGGGACAGGGGAAGAGGCTACACCTTC.

V is TRBV6-5 and J is TRBJ1-2, with D uncertain. V was clipped by 7 bases and J by 7 bases, with 19 bases between them. Germline V gene sequence: CDR1 MNHEY, CDR2 SVGAGI. The CDR3 spans 14 residues. In DNA, the CDR3 is TGTGCCAGCAACCTGTCGGGGAAGGTCTCTGGCTACACCTTC. The encoded protein is CASNLSGKVSGYTF.

This clone was counted between two and nine times. V usage is TRBV5-4 and J usage is TRBJ1-1; maybe TRBD1 (6 bases). Deletions cut 5 bases from V and 3 bases from J, with 20 bases between. Per the germline V gene, CDR1 is SGHNT and CDR2 is YYREEE (reference sequence). The CDR3 loop spans 16 amino acids. In nucleotides, the CDR3 is TGTGCCAGCAGTGGGGGCCAGGAGGCCTATCACACTGAAGCTTTCTTT. Translating it yields CASSGGQEAYHTEAFF.

V gene TRBV4-3 combines with J gene TRBJ1-2; D may be TRBD1 (5 bases). The germline V and J ends were trimmed by 0 bases and 2 bases, with 13 bases remaining between them. Germline V gives CDR1 LGHNA, CDR2 YSLEER. The CDR3 sequence is 16 residues long. The CDR3 region has the DNA TGCGCCAGCAGCCAAGAATCCGGGACTGGCAACTATGGCTACACCTTC. Its translation is CASSQESGTGNYGYTF.

This clone was detected a few times. The chain employs TRBV7-9 and TRBJ2-7; D is uncertain. This CDR3 comprises 15 residues. Germline loops: CDR1 SEHNR, CDR2 FQNEAQ (reference sequence). The V gene lost 5 bases and the J gene lost 0 bases, with 14 bases spanning the gap. The CDR3 sequence is CASSLSSVSSYEQYF. The CDR3 DNA sequence: TGTGCCAGCAGCCTCTCTTCCGTGAGCTCCTACGAGCAGTACTTC. The entire variable domain, with the rest obtained from reference TRBV7-9 and TRBJ2-7, is as follows: DTGVSQNPRHKITKRGQNVTFRCDPISEHNRLYWYRQTLGQGPEFLTYFQNEAQLEKSRLLSDRFSAERPKGSFSTLEIQRTEQGDSAMYLCASSLSSVSSYEQYFGPGTRLTVT.

V is TRBV30 and J is TRBJ2-2, with D tentatively TRBD1 (7 bases). CDR3 length equals 14 residues. Germline V gene sequence: CDR1 GTSNPN, CDR2 SVGIG (reference sequence). Trimming shortened V by 4 bases and J by 6 bases, and 15 bases separated the two germline ends. The CDR3 loop reads CAWKVTGRSGELFF. Here the CDR3 DNA reads TGTGCCTGGAAAGTGACAGGGAGGTCCGGGGAGCTGTTTTTT.

The chain couples TRBV4-1 to TRBJ1-6; no clear D. This CDR3 contains 18 residues. Germline lookup yields CDR1 MGHRA and CDR2 YSYEKL. V lost 4 bases, J lost 6 bases, and 22 bases lay in between. The CDR3 region has the DNA TGCGCCAGCAGCCTCGAAGCGTCCGGTGTCGAGTCTAATTCACCCCTCCACTTT. Translation gives CASSLEASGVESNSPLHF.

Many counts were recorded for this clone. The rearrangement links TRBV5-6 to TRBJ1-1, with a tentative D call TRBD1 (6 bases). Trimming removed 4 bases from V and 8 bases from J, with 18 bases in between. CDR3 size: 14 residues. CDR1 SGHDT and CDR2 YYEEEE come from the germline V gene. The CDR3 loop reads CASSLETGFPEAFF. The CDR3 region has the DNA TGTGCCAGCAGCCTCGAGACAGGCTTTCCGGAAGCTTTCTTT.

This clone turned up a few times. The CDR3 sequence is CASSRDRASSYNEQFF. The CDR3 nucleotides read TGTGCCAGCAGCCGAGACAGGGCGAGCTCCTACAATGAGCAGTTCTTC. The chain links TRBV14 to TRBJ2-1; 7 nucleotides match TRBD1. Germline trimming cut 4 bases from V and 0 bases from J; bases unmatched to any gene: 6. CDR1 and CDR2 from the germline V gene are SGHDN and FVKESK. There are 16 residues in the CDR3.

V and J are TRBV11-3 and TRBJ2-1; TRBD1 matches at 9 bases. This CDR3 is built from 15 residues. Germline CDR1 reads SGHNT; CDR2 reads YENEEA. With 5 bases clipped from V and 5 bases from J, the junction kept 7 bases outside the gene matches. CDR3 in amino acids: CASSPGQGKNNEQFF. The CDR3, as DNA: TGTGCCAGCAGCCCCGGACAGGGGAAGAACAATGAGCAGTTCTTC.

This chain joins TRBV11-1 and TRBJ2-3; tentative D call: TRBD2 (5 bases). This CDR3 region has 14 residues. Trimming stripped 4 bases from V and 1 base from J, with 9 bases between. Germline assignment: CDR1 SGHAT and CDR2 FQDESV (reference sequence). The CDR3 region has the DNA TGTGCCAGCAGCTGGTCAGCGGGCACAGATACGCAGTATTTT. Its translation: CASSWSAGTDTQYF.

This chain links TRBV29-1 with TRBJ2-7; TRBD2 might be the D (5 bases). CDR1 is SQVTM and CDR2 is ANQGSEA in the germline V gene. The CDR3 has 11 residues. Deletions cut 7 bases from V and 2 bases from J, with 9 bases between. The CDR3 region is CSASRTYEQYF. CDR3 DNA: TGCAGCGCTAGCAGAACCTACGAGCAGTACTTC.

V and J are TRBV14 and TRBJ2-5, with 7 bases identical to TRBD1. The CDR3 contains 14 residues. The germline V gene encodes CDR1 SGHDN and CDR2 FVKESK. V trimming: 2 bases; J trimming: 5 bases; junction bases outside the gene matches: 5. The CDR3 spells CASSQHRGSETQYF. In DNA, the CDR3 is TGTGCCAGCAGCCAACACAGGGGCAGCGAGACCCAGTACTTC. Looking up the rest from reference TRBV14 and TRBJ2-5 gives the full variable domain: EAGVTQFPSHSVIEKGQTVTLRCDPISGHDNLYWYRRVMGKEIKFLLHFVKESKQDESGMPNNRFLAERTGGTYSTLKVQPAELEDSGVYFCASSQHRGSETQYFGPGTRLLVL.

This CDR3 is CASSLGVQGGGETQYF. DNA of the CDR3: TGTGCCAGCAGCTTAGGAGTTCAAGGGGGCGGAGAGACCCAGTACTTC. The chain couples TRBV7-2 to TRBJ2-5; 7 bases line up with TRBD1. This CDR3 contains 16 residues. Germline CDR1 reads SGHTA; CDR2 reads FQGNSA. The trim removed 1 base at V and 4 bases at J, leaving 9 bases unmatched.